In this sample, the clone carrying this T cell receptor (beta chain) is medium-sized. Semi-nested PCR with Nested Universal Primer A followed constant-region reverse priming of full-length variable regions. Via MiXCR, TCRdb re-called the 5' RACE reads, giving one row per CDR3 protein. The repertoire has about 43,000 distinct CDR3 sequences, 25% to 35% of them found once; the top ten carry 3.5% to 4.5%. V was cut by 5 bases and J by 0 bases, with 14 bases left in between. Germline lookup yields CDR1 DFQATT and CDR2 SNEGSKA (reference sequence). There are 14 residues in the CDR3. CD4+CD45RO+CD25- cells were isolated as memory CD4+ T cells.

The V call is TRBV20-1, the J call TRBJ2-7; TRBD2 might be the D (6 bases). Sequencing was performed on memory CD4+ T cells sorted from a lymph node. Subset here: memory CD4+ T cells, CD4+CD45RO+CD25-. The clonotype comes from a female donor with breast cancer. The CDR3 spells CSAGGTGSSYEQYF. CDR3 sequence (DNA): TGCAGTGCTGGCGGGACCGGGTCCTCCTACGAGCAGTACTTC.